Following are 2 T cell receptor beta chains from one sample sequenced in a study of T cell repertoires in cytomegalovirus infection. The antigens these receptors bind are not known. TCRdb recomputed calls from the reads with MiXCR, one row per CDR3 protein. The top ten hold around 14% of the sample, which has some 800,000 distinct CDR3 sequences, 25% to 35% seen once. The material sequenced was cultured CD8+ T cells from PBMCs, taken from culture after CMV antigen stimulation. The origin of the receptors is a human donor in good health (CMV status not recorded). Some clones in this sample may be carry-over from other donors' samples.

This clonotype was picked up a small number of times. The chain employs TRBV4-1 and TRBJ1-5, with TRBD1 as a possible D gene (5 bases). This CDR3 is 15 amino acids long. Deletions cut 3 bases from V and 5 bases from J, with 14 bases between. The V gene's germline CDR1 is MGHRA and CDR2 YSYEKL. The CDR3 sequence is CASSQIEQVYQPQHF. CDR3 nucleotide sequence: TGCGCCAGCAGCCAGATCGAACAGGTATATCAGCCCCAGCATTTT.

The chain joins TRBV18 to TRBJ2-2; 7 nucleotides line up with TRBD1. The CDR3 loop spans 17 amino acids. With V trimmed by 1 base and J by 1 base, 6 bases remained unmatched. In germline, CDR1 is KGHSH, CDR2 LQKENI. Written as DNA, the CDR3 is TGTGCCAGCTCACCACTCCTGACAGGGAGGAACACCGGGGAGCTGTTTTTT. It is translated as CASSPLLTGRNTGELFF.